This TCR beta chain was captured by sequencing in a study of blood T cell repertoires in COVID-19 (TCRdb year 2020). Regarding the research as a whole: Samples from collaborators originated in the United States, Italy and Spain and spanned both the acute and convalescent phases of COVID-19. The material from the prospective study consisted of cDNA or gDNA derived from T cells, B-cell-depleted T cells, or PBMCs. Sample metadata almost always included a de-identified subject ID, COVID-19 status, age in years and sex. Where available, HLA class I and class II types were obtained from metadata supplied by the sample provider rather than from assay-based typing. Deeply sampled blood TCRbeta repertoires from subjects exposed to, actively infected with, or recovered from COVID-19 were included in the dataset. The samples were drawn from the first 160 participants of the ongoing ImmuneRACE study and from about 1,200 subjects provided by 6 global collaborators. The repertoires were made available in a free public database intended to serve as a resource for research on the immune response to SARS-CoV-2.

What the work shows at the level of the full study, not this receptor alone: Clinical and demographic metadata were provided uncurated, with the amount varying by source and participant.

Whole blood was collected in K2EDTA tubes by collaborating institutions according to the institutions' own protocols. For TCRbeta analysis, collaborator samples were shipped as frozen whole blood, as isolated PBMCs, or as DNA extracted from either sample type. TCRbeta CDR3 regions were amplified from genomic DNA using the immunoSEQ Assay, a bias-controlled multiplex PCR. On the study's bioinformatics: Within the assay, amplification of reference gene primers was used to estimate how many nucleated cells each sample contained. To quantify the absolute abundance of each unique TCRbeta CDR3 rearrangement, sequence reads were collapsed and filtered. For each sample, productive Simpson clonality was calculated as the square root of Simpson's diversity index over productive rearrangements. This is the immuneACCESS table as TCRdb keeps it, with only in-frame sequences that have V and J called. A part of the clones is gone; compared with another copy, unresolved V genes explain less than half, and the rest is unexplained. V and J calls and clone size follow that table, whereas D and trimming were derived from the DNA. The sample contains about 170,000 clones, roughly 80% of them found a single time. The ten largest clones represent about 3% of the sample.

For this clone: The antigen this receptor binds is unknown. Per-base qualities were not stored, and no clone one base away is much larger.

The CDR3 measures 15 amino acids from cysteine to phenylalanine. The CDR3 DNA has 45 bases and is translated from base 1. The germline V gene encodes CDR1 MNHNS and CDR2 SASEGT. V is pruned by 0 bases and J by 4 bases, leaving 4 bases of the junction without a gene match. The sample taken for sequencing was peripheral blood. This sequence was found in a man between 65 and 85 years old with acute or convalescent COVID-19. Recombination connected TRBV6-1 to TRBJ2-7, with 9 central nucleotides matching TRBD2. In nucleotides, the sequence is TGTGCCAGCAGTGAAGCTAGCGGGAGAGTTTACGAGCAGTACTTC. The translation is CASSEASGRVYEQYF.